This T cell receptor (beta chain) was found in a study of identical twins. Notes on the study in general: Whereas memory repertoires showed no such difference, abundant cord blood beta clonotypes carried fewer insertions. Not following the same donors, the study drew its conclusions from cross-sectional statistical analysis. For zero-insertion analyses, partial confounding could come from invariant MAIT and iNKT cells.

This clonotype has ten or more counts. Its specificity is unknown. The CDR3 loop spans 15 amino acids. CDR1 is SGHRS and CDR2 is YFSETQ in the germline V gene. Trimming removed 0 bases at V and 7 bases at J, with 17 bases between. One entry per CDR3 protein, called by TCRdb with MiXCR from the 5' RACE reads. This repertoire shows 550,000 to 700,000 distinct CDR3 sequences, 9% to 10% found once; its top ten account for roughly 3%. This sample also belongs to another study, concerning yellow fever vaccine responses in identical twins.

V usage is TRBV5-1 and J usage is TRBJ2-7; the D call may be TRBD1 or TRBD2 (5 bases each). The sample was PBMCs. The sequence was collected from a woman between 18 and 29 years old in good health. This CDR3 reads CASSLDISRGGEQYF. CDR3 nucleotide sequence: TGCGCCAGCAGCTTGGATATCTCGAGGGGTGGGGAGCAGTACTTC.